Following are 30 T cell receptor beta chains from one sample sequenced in a study of blood T cell repertoires in COVID-19. Data came from immunoSEQ multiplex PCR; TCRdb stores just in-frame clones and leaves some out. The profile shows 250,000 to 300,000 clones, approximately 87% of them singletons. Sequenced: peripheral blood. All receptors derive from a woman aged 25 to 39 with COVID-19, enrolled during active disease.

The chain links TRBV27 to TRBJ2-3; perhaps TRBD2 as D (5 bases). Looked up from germline, CDR1 is MNHEY and CDR2 is SMNVEV (reference sequence). V lost 3 bases, J lost 2 bases, and 9 bases lay in between. This CDR3 contains 14 residues. The CDR3 here is CASSLGSPTDTQYF. The CDR3 DNA reads TGTGCCAGCAGTTTGGGGAGCCCCACAGATACGCAGTATTTT.

To note about this clone: The same CDR3 arises from other DNA sequences in this sample as well. The chain carries TRBV5-1 and TRBJ1-1; possibly TRBD1 for D (6 bases). V was clipped by 0 bases and J by 3 bases, with 12 bases between them. Germline V gene data show CDR1 as SGHRS and CDR2 as YFSETQ. The CDR3 totals 15 residues. The CDR3 coding sequence is TGCGCCAGCAGCTTGGGGGCAGGGGCGGACACTGAAGCTTTCTTT. Translated, it gives CASSLGAGADTEAFF. Supplemented by reference TRBV5-1 and TRBJ1-1, the full variable domain reads KAGVTQTPRYLIKTRGQQVTLSCSPISGHRSVSWYQQTPGQGLQFLFEYFSETQRNKGNFPGRFSGRQFSNSRSEMNVSTLELGDSALYLCASSLGAGADTEAFFGQGTRLTVV.

The genes are TRBV7-6 and TRBJ2-1, with TRBD1 matching over 8 bases. Germline V gene data show CDR1 as SGHVS and CDR2 as FNYEAQ. The V gene end was trimmed by 2 bases and the J gene end by 8 bases; junction bases not matched to a gene: 14. There are 17 residues in the CDR3. The CDR3 is CASSLNTFQDRADEQFF. In DNA form, the CDR3 reads TGTGCCAGCAGCTTAAATACTTTTCAGGACAGGGCTGATGAGCAGTTCTTC.

This clone was found a few times. The chain joins TRBV11-1 to TRBJ1-5; 7 bases agree with TRBD1. Germline V gives CDR1 SGHAT, CDR2 FQDESV (reference sequence). This CDR3 comprises 16 residues. V was clipped by 1 base and J by 4 bases; unmatched bases: 7. CDR3 bases: TGTGCCAGCAGCTTAGGGACAGGTCGCCTTAATCAGCCCCAGCATTTT. Its translation is CASSLGTGRLNQPQHF.

The chain carries TRBV11-3 and TRBJ2-1; TRBD2 is a possible D gene (5 bases). CDR1 is SGHNT, CDR2 YENEEA, per germline. The V gene lost 3 bases and the J gene lost 8 bases, with 11 bases spanning the gap. The CDR3 covers 13 residues. The DNA of the CDR3 is TGTGCCAGCAGCTTCCCAGGCGGGCATGAGCAGTTCTTC. It specifies CASSFPGGHEQFF.

The V gene is TRBV2, the J gene TRBJ1-2; 7 bases match TRBD1. CDR1 SNHLY and CDR2 FYNNEI come from the germline V gene. The V and J ends lost 11 bases and 5 bases, in that order; junction bases with no gene match: 8. The CDR3 length is 12 residues. The CDR3 DNA reads as TGTGCCGAAAGGGGGGACAGTTATGGCTACACCTTC. Its translation: CAERGDSYGYTF.

This clone was observed a single time. The chain uses TRBV14 and TRBJ2-3; D is perhaps TRBD1 (6 bases). V was clipped by 3 bases and J by 9 bases, with 13 bases between them. The CDR3 consists of 13 residues. Germline CDR1 and CDR2: SGHDN and FVKESK. This CDR3 reads CASSQGARGTQYF. The DNA for the CDR3 is TGTGCCAGCAGCCAGGGAGCCAGGGGCACGCAGTATTTT.

The V gene is TRBV6-2 or TRBV6-3, the J gene TRBJ2-7, with D possibly being TRBD2 (5 bases). V lost 6 bases and J lost 2, with 20 bases in between. The CDR3 has 16 amino acids. CDR1 and CDR2 from the germline V gene are MNHEY and SVGEGT. The CDR3 nucleotides read TGTGCCAGCAGCCTGGCGGACTCCTACCGAGCCTACGAGCAGTACTTC. It codes for CASSLADSYRAYEQYF.

The chain recombines TRBV19 with TRBJ2-5; 9 bases map to TRBD2. Germline CDR1 and CDR2: LNHDA and SQIVND (reference sequence). The V segment lost 4 bases and the J segment 0 bases; nucleotides outside the gene matches: 6. This CDR3 contains 16 residues. CDR3 nucleotide sequence: TGTGCCAGTAGTACCCGACTAGCGGCGTACCAAGAGACCCAGTACTTC. This sequence encodes CASSTRLAAYQETQYF.

The CDR3 nucleotides are TGTGCCAGAGACGGGACACCTAGAAGTAGGCAAGAGACCCAGTACTTC. This encodes CARDGTPRSRQETQYF. The V gene is TRBV12-1, the J gene TRBJ2-5; the DNA was not compared with TRBD1, the D call given in the table. TRBV12-1 is noted as a pseudogene. This CDR3 has 16 residues.

V gene TRBV7-6 combines with J gene TRBJ2-1; 8 bases map to TRBD1. CDR1 SGHVS and CDR2 FNYEAQ come from the germline V gene. The J segment lost 7 bases and the V segment lost 2 bases, leaving 7 bases of the junction unmatched. The CDR3 covers 15 residues. The CDR3 here is CASSLPQGVDNEQFF. In DNA form, the CDR3 reads TGTGCCAGCAGCTTACCACAGGGGGTAGATAATGAGCAGTTCTTC. Full variable domain (missing parts from reference TRBV7-6 and TRBJ2-1): GAGVSQSPRYKVTKRGQDVALRCDPISGHVSLYWYRQALGQGPEFLTYFNYEAQQDKSGLPNDRFSAERPEGSISTLTIQRTEQRDSAMYRCASSLPQGVDNEQFFGPGTRLTVL.

V usage is TRBV6-5 and J usage is TRBJ1-1; D is possibly TRBD1 (6 bases). Per the germline V gene, CDR1 is MNHEY and CDR2 is SVGAGI. This CDR3 contains 15 residues. Trimming pared 2 bases from V and 4 bases from J, leaving 14 bases between. CDR3 nucleotides: TGTGCCAGCAGTTACGGAGGGGGGGGCGGCACTGAAGCTTTCTTT. Translating gives CASSYGGGGGTEAFF.

The CDR3 sequence: CASGSGNQPQHF. The CDR3 DNA is TGTGCCAGCGGGTCGGGGAATCAGCCCCAGCATTTT. The V gene is TRBV28, the J gene TRBJ1-5; D not resolved. This CDR3 has 12 residues. The germline V gene has CDR1 MDHEN and CDR2 SYDVKM. The ends were cut back, 8 bases at V and 4 bases at J, with 9 bases in the middle.

The chain links TRBV19 to TRBJ2-1, with unresolved D. Germline V gene data show CDR1 as LNHDA and CDR2 as SQIVND (reference sequence). V shed 4 bases and J shed 5 bases, with 6 bases lying between them. The CDR3 has 12 residues. The CDR3 DNA reads TGTGCCAGTAGTAACCGGGACAATGAGCAGTTCTTC. This translates into CASSNRDNEQFF.

The gene calls are TRBV11-3 and TRBJ2-1; tentative D call: TRBD1 (5 bases). Trimming pared 5 bases from V and 2 bases from J, leaving 7 bases between. The CDR3 is 13 residues long. CDR1 and CDR2 (germline): SGHNT, YENEEA. CDR3: CASSAGTYNEQFF. In nucleotides, the CDR3 is TGTGCCAGCAGCGCAGGGACCTACAATGAGCAGTTCTTC.

Here the CDR3 reads CASWGGHEQFF. The CDR3 DNA sequence: TGTGCCAGCTGGGGGGGGCATGAGCAGTTCTTC. V gene TRBV12-3 or TRBV12-4 combines with J gene TRBJ2-1, with TRBD2 as a possible D gene (7 bases). The CDR3 has 11 amino acids. V was trimmed by 8 bases and J by 8 bases, leaving 10 bases between them.

In its sample, this clone was seen a few times. V is TRBV9 and J is TRBJ2-7; 9 bases map to TRBD1. CDR1 is SGDLS, CDR2 YYNGEE, per germline. The CDR3 runs 14 residues. V was clipped by 4 bases and J by 5 bases; unmatched bases: 7. CDR3 protein: CASSPGTGQDEQYF. The CDR3 DNA reads TGTGCCAGCAGCCCGGGGACAGGGCAGGACGAGCAGTACTTC.

A single count supports this clone. V is TRBV3-1 (or the pseudogene TRBV3-2) and J is TRBJ2-4; D unclear. V lost 4 bases and J 1 base, leaving 14 bases between the germline ends. The length of the CDR3 is 16 residues. Germline V gene lookup returns CDR1 LGHDT and CDR2 YNNKEL (reference sequence). The CDR3 loop reads CASSPSLNGAKNIQYF. CDR3 in DNA: TGTGCCAGCAGCCCTTCACTAAACGGGGCCAAAAACATTCAGTACTTC.

This chain uses TRBV12-5 with TRBJ2-3, with D tentatively TRBD2 (7 bases). This CDR3 has 16 amino acids. In germline, CDR1 is LGHNT, CDR2 FRNRAP. The V and J ends lost 0 bases and 4 bases respectively, with 14 bases between them. In DNA, the CDR3 is TGTGCTAGTGGTTTGGTTGGGGGGGCGGGTCCAGATACGCAGTATTTT. It yields the protein CASGLVGGAGPDTQYF.

This clone appeared once. The chain is built from TRBV5-6 and TRBJ2-4; 8 bases align to TRBD2. The V segment lost 0 bases and the J segment 9 bases; nucleotides outside the gene matches: 11. Germline-derived CDR1 and CDR2 are SGHDT and YYEEEE. The CDR3 is 16 amino acids. The CDR3 DNA reads TGTGCCAGCAGCTTGGGCGGGGGGCAGACCTTAGGCATTCAGTACTTC. Protein sequence: CASSLGGGQTLGIQYF.

V gene TRBV28 combines with J gene TRBJ2-1, with D perhaps TRBD1 (6 bases). Germline CDR1 and CDR2: MDHEN and SYDVKM. CDR3 length: 14 amino acids. V was pared by 5 bases and J by 5 bases, with 13 bases between. CDR3: CASSPSRGDNEQFF. CDR3 DNA sequence: TGTGCCAGCAGTCCTTCCAGGGGTGACAATGAGCAGTTCTTC.

This clone has only one observation. The J gene is TRBJ1-5, the V gene TRBV12-5, with D perhaps TRBD1 (5 bases). The germline gives CDR1 LGHNT, CDR2 FRNRAP. CDR3 length: 14 amino acids. V gave up 9 bases and J gave up 4 bases, with 16 bases separating them. The CDR3 DNA is TGTGCTAGCGCGGGGGGGGTCGGGAATCAGCCCCAGCATTTT. As protein: CASAGGVGNQPQHF. The complete variable domain, with remaining parts taken from reference TRBV12-5 and TRBJ1-5, reads DARVTQTPRHKVTEMGQEVTMRCQPILGHNTVFWYRQTMMQGLELLAYFRNRAPLDDSGMPKDRFSAEMPDATLATLKIQPSEPRDSAVYFCASAGGVGNQPQHFGDGTRLSIL.

The chain is built from TRBV19 and TRBJ1-5, with TRBD1 as a possible D gene (5 bases). Germline V lookup: CDR1 LNHDA, CDR2 SQIVND (reference sequence). CDR3 length: 15 residues. Trimming left V 5 bases short and J 0 bases short, with 11 bases between. The DNA for the CDR3 is TGTGCCAGTAGTTGGACAATCCATAGCAATCAGCCCCAGCATTTT. Residues: CASSWTIHSNQPQHF.

V usage is TRBV30 and J usage is TRBJ2-7, with TRBD2 matching 7 bases. This CDR3 region has 17 residues. Germline values: CDR1 GTSNPN, CDR2 SVGIG (reference sequence). V lost 1 base and J lost 4; bases outside the gene matches: 16. The CDR3 nucleotides are TGTGCCTGGAGTGGATGGGGGGGAGGAGGAGGATTTTACGAGCAGTACTTC. It translates to CAWSGWGGGGGFYEQYF.

The V and J genes are TRBV4-1 and TRBJ2-3; tentative D call: TRBD2 (5 bases). Germline V gives CDR1 MGHRA, CDR2 YSYEKL. The CDR3 consists of 15 residues. Trimming cost V 1 base and J 1 base, with 9 bases left between them. CDR3 bases: TGCGCCAGCAGCCAAGCAGGACTTCGCACAGATACGCAGTATTTT. Translation: CASSQAGLRTDTQYF.

The V gene is TRBV19, the J gene TRBJ2-3, with D unclear. There are 13 residues in the CDR3. Trimming stripped 7 bases from V and 2 bases from J, with 10 bases between. Germline V gives CDR1 LNHDA, CDR2 SQIVND (reference sequence). The CDR3 sequence: CASTADNTDTQYF. The CDR3 DNA is TGTGCCAGTACCGCTGACAACACAGATACGCAGTATTTT.

The rearrangement uses TRBV2 and TRBJ2-5, with 7 bases fitting TRBD2. Germline V gene data show CDR1 as SNHLY and CDR2 as FYNNEI. The CDR3 length is 15 residues. V lost 0 bases to trimming and J lost 5 bases; unmatched junction nucleotides: 6. The CDR3 coding sequence is TGTGCCAGCAGTGAAGCCCGACTAGCTTGGGAGACCCAGTACTTC. It codes for CASSEARLAWETQYF.

The V and J genes are TRBV7-6 and TRBJ2-7, with 10 nucleotides matching TRBD2. The length of the CDR3 is 18 residues. Unmatched junction bases numbered 14, after V lost 6 bases and J lost 0 bases. Germline V lookup: CDR1 SGHVS, CDR2 FNYEAQ. CDR3 sequence reads: CASRSTSGVGWDSYEQYF. The CDR3 bases are TGTGCCAGCAGGAGTACTAGCGGGGTAGGTTGGGACTCCTACGAGCAGTACTTC.

The chain carries TRBV30 and TRBJ1-6; D might be TRBD1 (6 bases). The ends were cut back, 0 bases at V and 7 bases at J, with 13 bases in the middle. Germline CDR1 is GTSNPN and CDR2 is SVGIG (reference sequence). The CDR3 covers 15 residues. Written as DNA, the CDR3 is TGTGCCTGGAGTGTACCAGGACAGACGAATTCACCCCTCCACTTT. Translation gives CAWSVPGQTNSPLHF.

This chain joins TRBV7-9 and TRBJ2-3; a weak D match, TRBD1 (5 bases). V dropped 2 bases and J dropped 4 bases, with 10 bases sitting between them. The CDR3 contains 14 residues. Germline CDR1 SEHNR, CDR2 FQNEAQ (reference sequence). The CDR3 loop is CASSLRQGADTQYF. In DNA form, the CDR3 reads TGTGCCAGCAGCTTAAGGCAGGGCGCAGATACGCAGTATTTT.